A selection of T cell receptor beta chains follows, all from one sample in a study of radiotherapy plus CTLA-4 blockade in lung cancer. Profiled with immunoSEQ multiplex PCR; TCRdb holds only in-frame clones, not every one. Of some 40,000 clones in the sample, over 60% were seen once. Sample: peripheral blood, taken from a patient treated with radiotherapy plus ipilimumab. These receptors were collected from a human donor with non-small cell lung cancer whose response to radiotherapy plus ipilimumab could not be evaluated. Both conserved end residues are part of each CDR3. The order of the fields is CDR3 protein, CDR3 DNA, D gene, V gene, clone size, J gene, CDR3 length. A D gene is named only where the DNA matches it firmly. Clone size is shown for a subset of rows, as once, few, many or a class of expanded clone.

CATSSLAGPYEQYF,TGTGCCACCAGCTCCCTAGCGGGACCCTACGAGCAGTACTTC,TRBD2,TRBV15,-,TRBJ2-7,14
CASSQSDSGGELFF,TGCGCCAGCAGCCAATCGGACAGCGGCGGGGAGCTGTTTTTT,-,TRBV4-3,-,TRBJ2-2,14
CASTKFMAYEQYF,TGTGCCAGTACTAAATTTATGGCCTACGAGCAGTACTTC,-,TRBV19,-,TRBJ2-7,13
CSVGQGFSEAFF,TGCAGCGTTGGACAGGGTTTTTCTGAAGCTTTCTTT,TRBD1,TRBV29-1,-,TRBJ1-1,12
CASSFMGTPSTDTQYF,TGTGCCAGCAGTTTTATGGGGACACCTAGCACAGATACGCAGTATTTT,-,TRBV28,-,TRBJ2-3,16
CASSVGPTGGTDTQYF,TGTGCCAGCAGCGTAGGGCCGACAGGGGGGACAGATACGCAGTATTTT,TRBD1,TRBV9,once,TRBJ2-3,16
CASSYLAGGDTQYF,TGCGCCAGCAGCTACCTAGCGGGGGGGGATACGCAGTATTTT,TRBD2,TRBV5-1,few,TRBJ2-3,14
CASSEWTSGRGLLETQYF,TGCGCCAGCAGTGAGTGGACTAGCGGGAGAGGTTTATTGGAGACCCAGTACTTC,TRBD2,TRBV10-1,-,TRBJ2-5,18
CASSPSQGATEAFF,TGTGCCAGCAGCCCCAGTCAGGGTGCCACTGAAGCTTTCTTT,-,TRBV7-6,-,TRBJ1-1,14
CASSWPGGTDTQYF,TGTGCCAGTAGCTGGCCCGGGGGCACAGATACGCAGTATTTT,-,TRBV19,-,TRBJ2-3,14
CSVLGAGGPKAPDTQYF,TGCAGCGTCTTAGGGGCGGGAGGTCCTAAAGCCCCAGATACGCAGTATTTT,TRBD2,TRBV29-1,-,TRBJ2-3,17
CASSLQTGPYNEQFF,TGTGCCAGCAGCTTACAAACAGGGCCATACAATGAGCAGTTCTTC,-,TRBV7-2,once,TRBJ2-1,15
CASSFQGYQETQYF,TGCGCCAGCAGCTTTCAGGGGTACCAAGAGACCCAGTACTTC,-,TRBV5-1,-,TRBJ2-5,14
CASSPMSGQGQETQYF,TGTGCCAGCTCCCCCATGTCGGGACAGGGGCAAGAGACCCAGTACTTC,TRBD1,TRBV18,-,TRBJ2-5,16
CASSFSSGSSEQYF,TGTGCCAGCAGTTTTTCTAGCGGGAGTTCCGAGCAGTACTTC,TRBD2,TRBV6-5,-,TRBJ2-7,14
CASSSGGRETQYF,TGTGCCAGCAGCTCAGGGGGCAGGGAGACCCAGTACTTC,TRBD1,TRBV5-4,-,TRBJ2-5,13
CASSQQQGFGEQYF,TGCGCCAGCAGCCAGCAACAGGGTTTTGGCGAGCAGTACTTC,-,TRBV4-3,-,TRBJ2-7,14
CASSDKGQAPSSPLHF,TGTGCCAGCAGTGACAAGGGACAGGCCCCTAGTTCACCCCTCCACTTT,TRBD1,TRBV2,-,TRBJ1-6,16
CASSIRTGGLNYGYTF,TGTGCCAGTAGTATACGAACAGGGGGCCTTAACTATGGCTACACCTTC,TRBD1,TRBV19,-,TRBJ1-2,16
CASSMTAYGPQHF,TGTGCCAGTAGTATGACTGCCTACGGGCCCCAGCATTTT,-,TRBV19,few,TRBJ1-5,13
CASMGFQGDYGYTF,TGTGCCAGCATGGGATTCCAGGGGGACTATGGCTACACCTTC,TRBD1,TRBV28,-,TRBJ1-2,14
CASSSDPDSDIQYF,TGCGCCAGCAGCTCCGATCCGGACAGTGACATTCAGTACTTC,-,TRBV5-1,-,TRBJ2-4,14
CASSQDRRGGVTDTQYF,TGCGCCAGCAGCCAAGATCGGAGGGGGGGGGTCACAGATACGCAGTATTTT,-,TRBV4-1,-,TRBJ2-3,17
CASSLVGRGGANQETQYF,TGTGCCAGCAGCTTAGTGGGGCGTGGCGGGGCGAACCAAGAGACCCAGTACTTC,-,TRBV7-2,-,TRBJ2-5,18
CASSLSRGYEQYF,TGTGCCAGCAGCTTATCGAGGGGGTACGAGCAGTACTTC,-,TRBV7-8,-,TRBJ2-7,13
CASSLWQANTGELFF,TGTGCCAGCAGCTTGTGGCAGGCTAACACCGGGGAGCTGTTTTTT,-,TRBV5-6,-,TRBJ2-2,15
CATSRGPSGRGDTQYF,TGTGCCACCAGCAGAGGCCCTAGCGGGAGGGGGGATACGCAGTATTTT,TRBD2,TRBV15,-,TRBJ2-3,16
CASSLVPRDEQYF,TGTGCCAGCAGCTTAGTCCCCAGGGACGAGCAGTACTTC,-,TRBV7-6,-,TRBJ2-7,13
CASTVTGTPQETQYF,TGTGCCAGCACCGTAACCGGGACACCCCAAGAGACCCAGTACTTC,-,TRBV6-1,-,TRBJ2-5,15
CASSALGDTSYEQYF,TGTGCCAGCAGCGCACTGGGGGACACGTCCTACGAGCAGTACTTC,-,TRBV2,-,TRBJ2-7,15
CASSPRVAGGADTQYF,TGTGCCAGCAGCCCCCGGGTGGCTGGGGGCGCAGATACGCAGTATTTT,-,TRBV7-2,-,TRBJ2-3,16
CASSLGGHYGYTF,TGCGCCAGCAGCTTGGGGGGGCACTATGGCTACACCTTC,-,TRBV5-1,-,TRBJ1-2,13
CASSGQGETQYF,TGTGCCAGCAGTGGGCAGGGCGAGACCCAGTACTTC,-,TRBV7-9,-,TRBJ2-5,12
CASSFLGVGGGTQYF,TGTGCCAGCAGTTTCCTCGGAGTGGGCGGGGGGACCCAGTACTTC,TRBD2,TRBV28,-,TRBJ2-5,15
CSVAGTPSYEQYF,TGCAGCGTTGCCGGGACTCCTTCCTACGAGCAGTACTTC,-,TRBV29-1,-,TRBJ2-7,13
CASSLRGGANEQYF,TGTGCCAGCAGCTTAAGAGGGGGGGCGAACGAGCAGTACTTC,-,TRBV7-3,-,TRBJ2-7,14
CASSTRIGGGWEQYF,TGTGCCAGCAGTACCCGGATAGGGGGCGGTTGGGAGCAGTACTTC,TRBD1,TRBV28,-,TRBJ2-7,15
CASSFRVSEQYF,TGTGCCAGCAGCTTCAGGGTTAGCGAGCAGTACTTC,-,TRBV5-8,-,TRBJ2-7,12
CASSHGTTNEKLFF,TGTGCCAGCTCACACGGTACAACTAATGAAAAACTGTTTTTT,-,TRBV18,-,TRBJ1-4,14
CASSQVAEGYTEAFF,TGTGCCAGCAGCCAAGTGGCAGAGGGTTACACTGAAGCTTTCTTT,-,TRBV4-2,-,TRBJ1-1,15
CASSSRRGGANGELFF,TGTGCCAGTAGCTCTCGACGCGGGGGGGCCAACGGGGAGCTGTTTTTT,TRBD2,TRBV19,-,TRBJ2-2,16
CASSGVQRDQPQHF,TGTGCCAGCAGTGGGGTGCAGAGGGATCAGCCCCAGCATTTT,-,TRBV2,-,TRBJ1-5,14
CASSPREGQETQYF,TGTGCCAGCAGCCCCCGGGAAGGGCAAGAGACCCAGTACTTC,-,TRBV11-2,once,TRBJ2-5,14
CASSYVAGTGESYTF,TGTGCCAGCAGTTACGTCGCCGGGACAGGGGAAAGCTACACCTTC,TRBD1,TRBV6-5,-,TRBJ1-2,15
CASSLAKNIQYF,TGTGCCAGCAGCCTAGCCAAAAACATTCAGTACTTC,-,TRBV28,-,TRBJ2-4,12
CASSSGGYGYGYTF,TGTGCCAGCAGTTCGGGGGGCTACGGCTATGGCTACACCTTC,-,TRBV28,-,TRBJ1-2,14
CASSGTSGSLNEQYF,TGCGCCAGCAGCGGAACTAGCGGGAGTCTCAACGAGCAGTACTTC,TRBD2,TRBV5-1,-,TRBJ2-7,15
CASSQQGAGTDTQYF,TGCGCCAGCAGCCAACAGGGGGCTGGGACAGATACGCAGTATTTT,TRBD1,TRBV5-1,-,TRBJ2-3,15
CASSMAGLAWELFF,TGTGCCAGTAGTATGGCAGGGCTTGCGTGGGAGCTGTTTTTT,-,TRBV19,once,TRBJ2-2,14
CASSGPGGDTGELFF,TGTGCCAGCAGCGGCCCCGGAGGGGACACCGGGGAGCTGTTTTTT,-,TRBV9,-,TRBJ2-2,15
CASSSNRDSFYEQYF,TGTGCCAGCAGCTCGAACCGGGACTCCTTCTACGAGCAGTACTTC,-,TRBV7-6,once,TRBJ2-7,15
CASSPLLTGNQPQHF,TGTGCCAGCAGTCCTCTGCTAACTGGCAATCAGCCCCAGCATTTT,-,TRBV28,-,TRBJ1-5,15